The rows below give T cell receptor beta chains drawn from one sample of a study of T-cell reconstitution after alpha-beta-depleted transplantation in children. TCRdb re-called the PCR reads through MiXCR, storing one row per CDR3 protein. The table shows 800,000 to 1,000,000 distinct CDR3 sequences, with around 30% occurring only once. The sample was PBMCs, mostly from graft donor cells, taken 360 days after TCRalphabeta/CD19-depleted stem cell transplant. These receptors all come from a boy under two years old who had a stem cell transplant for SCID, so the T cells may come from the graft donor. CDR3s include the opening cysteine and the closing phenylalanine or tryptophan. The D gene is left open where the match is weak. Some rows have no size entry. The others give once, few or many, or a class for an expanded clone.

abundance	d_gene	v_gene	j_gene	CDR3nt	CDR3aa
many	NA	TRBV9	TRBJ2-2	TGTGCCAGCAGCGAAAGTGGGCGGATGAACACCGGGGAGCTGTTTTTT	CASSESGRMNTGELFF
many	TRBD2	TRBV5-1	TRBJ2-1	TGCGCCAGCAGCCAGGGACTAGCAGCTTACAATGAGCAGTTCTTC	CASSQGLAAYNEQFF
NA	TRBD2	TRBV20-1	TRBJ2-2	TGCAGTGCTAGAGAGCCGACTAGCGGGGGGCTTTTGGACACCGGGGAGCTGTTTTTT	CSAREPTSGGLLDTGELFF
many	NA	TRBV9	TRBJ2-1	TGTGCCAGCAGCGTAGGGTACTCCCCCCTCCTATTGTTCTTC	CASSVGYSPLLLFF
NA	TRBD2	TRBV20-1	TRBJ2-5	TGCAGTGCTAGAAGACTAGCGGGGGGGCAGGGGACCCAGTACTTC	CSARRLAGGQGTQYF
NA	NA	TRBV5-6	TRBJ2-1	TGTGCCAGCAGCTTAATACCAGGGAGGAAGTACAATGAGCAGTTCTTC	CASSLIPGRKYNEQFF
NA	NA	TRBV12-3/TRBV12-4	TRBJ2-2	TGTGCCAGCAGCCGTCTGTTGGGGGGGCGTAACACCGGGGAGCTGTTTTTT	CASSRLLGGRNTGELFF
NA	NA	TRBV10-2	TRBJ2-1	TGCGCCAGCAGTCGTCGAGTGGCCGGAGACAATGAGCAGTTCTTC	CASSRRVAGDNEQFF
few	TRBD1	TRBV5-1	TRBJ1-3	TGCGCCAGCAGCTTGGTGGGACAGGGCCGAAACACCATATATTTT	CASSLVGQGRNTIYF
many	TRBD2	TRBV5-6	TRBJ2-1	TGTGCCAGCAGTTTACGGACTAGCGGGGGTTACAATGAGCAGTTCTTC	CASSLRTSGGYNEQFF
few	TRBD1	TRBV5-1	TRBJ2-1	TGCGCCAGCAGCTTGGAGGGACAGCTGGCCAATGAGCAGTTCTTC	CASSLEGQLANEQFF
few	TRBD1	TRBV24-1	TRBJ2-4	TGTGCCACCAGTGATTCAGGGGGCTCAAAAAACATTCAGTACTTC	CATSDSGGSKNIQYF
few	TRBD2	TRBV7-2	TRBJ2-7	TGTGCCAGCAGCTTAAGCGGGACCGCAGCCTACGAGCAGTACTTC	CASSLSGTAAYEQYF
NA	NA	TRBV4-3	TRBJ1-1	TGCGCCAGCAGCCCGGACGACTGGCTGAACACTGAAGCTTTCTTT	CASSPDDWLNTEAFF
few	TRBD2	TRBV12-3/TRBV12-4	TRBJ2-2	TGTGCCAGCAGCACCGGGGGGGTGAACACCGGGGAGCTGTTTTTT	CASSTGGVNTGELFF
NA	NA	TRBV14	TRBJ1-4	TGTGCCAGCAGTGGCCACAGGTCAACTAATGAAAAACTGTTTTTT	CASSGHRSTNEKLFF
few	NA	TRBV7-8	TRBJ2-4	TGTGCCAGCAGCTTAGGGGTTATAGCCAAAAACATTCAGTACTTC	CASSLGVIAKNIQYF
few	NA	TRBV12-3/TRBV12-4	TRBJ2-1	TGTGCCAGCAGTTTAGCCCCCCAATGGGATGAGCAGTTCTTC	CASSLAPQWDEQFF
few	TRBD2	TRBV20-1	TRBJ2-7	TGCAGTGCTAGGGGACTAGCGGGGCCTTTCTCTGGGGAGCAGTACTTC	CSARGLAGPFSGEQYF
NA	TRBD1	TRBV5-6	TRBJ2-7	TGTGCCAGCAGCCTTCAAGGACAGGGACACTACGAGCAGTACTTC	CASSLQGQGHYEQYF
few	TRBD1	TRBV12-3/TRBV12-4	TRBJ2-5	TGTGCCAGCAGTTATGAGACAGGGGTTAGAAAGACCCAGTACTTC	CASSYETGVRKTQYF
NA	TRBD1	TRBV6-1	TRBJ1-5	TGTGCCAGCAGTCAAGACAGGGGGCTAATTCAGCCCCAGCATTTT	CASSQDRGLIQPQHF
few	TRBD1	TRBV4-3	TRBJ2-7	TGCGCCAGCAGCCAAGGTCGGGACAGTTCCTACGAGCAGTACTTC	CASSQGRDSSYEQYF
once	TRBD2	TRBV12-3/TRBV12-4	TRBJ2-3	TGTGCCAGCAGGACTAGCGGGGGGGCTGGGGATACGCAGTATTTT	CASRTSGGAGDTQYF
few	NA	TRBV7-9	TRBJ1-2	TGTGCCAGCAGTACGAGGGCGGGTAACTATGGCTACACCTTC	CASSTRAGNYGYTF
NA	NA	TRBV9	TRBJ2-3	TGTGCCAGCAGCGGGACTTGGGCCACAGATACGCAGTATTTT	CASSGTWATDTQYF
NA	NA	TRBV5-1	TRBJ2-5	TGCGCCAGCAGCCTGACGGATCCTCAAGAGACCCAGTACTTC	CASSLTDPQETQYF
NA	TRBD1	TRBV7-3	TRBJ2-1	TGTGCCAGCAGCTTAACGTCGGGACAGGGAGACAATGAGCAGTTCTTC	CASSLTSGQGDNEQFF
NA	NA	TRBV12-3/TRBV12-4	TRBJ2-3	TGTGCCAGCAAACCCCTGGGGGCGAGGACAGATACGCAGTATTTT	CASKPLGARTDTQYF
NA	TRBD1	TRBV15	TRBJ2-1	TGTGCCACCAGCTTTGTGGCCCGGACAGGGACCAATGAGCAGTTCTTC	CATSFVARTGTNEQFF
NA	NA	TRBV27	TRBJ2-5	TGTGCCAGCAGAAAACGGGGGAGCCCTCAAGAGACCCAGTACTTC	CASRKRGSPQETQYF
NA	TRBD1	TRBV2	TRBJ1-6	TGTGCCAGCACGAAGACAGGGGCCTATAATTCACCCCTCCACTTT	CASTKTGAYNSPLHF
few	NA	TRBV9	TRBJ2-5	TGTGCCAGCAGCCCTCCGGGTAGCTGGGAGACCCAGTACTTC	CASSPPGSWETQYF
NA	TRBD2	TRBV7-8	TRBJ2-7	TGTGCCAGCAGCTATCCAGGACTAGCGGGGGGACTGACCTACGAGCAGTACTTC	CASSYPGLAGGLTYEQYF
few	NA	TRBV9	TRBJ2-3	TGTGCCAGCAGCGTCTCGGGACGGAGCACAGATACGCAGTATTTT	CASSVSGRSTDTQYF
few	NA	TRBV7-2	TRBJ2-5	TGTGCCAGCAGCAAAAGGGAGACCCAGTACTTC	CASSKRETQYF
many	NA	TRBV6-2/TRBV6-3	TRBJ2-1	TGTGCCAGCAGTCCTCTGGGTGTGGGTGAGCAGTTCTTC	CASSPLGVGEQFF
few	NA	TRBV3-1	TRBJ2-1	TGTGCCAGCAGCCAACGTGGGGGACCATCCCTCTTC	CASSQRGGPSLF
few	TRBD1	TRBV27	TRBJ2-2	TGTGCCAGCTTTTTTCTGGACAGGGGGAACACCGGGGAGCTGTTTTTT	CASFFLDRGNTGELFF
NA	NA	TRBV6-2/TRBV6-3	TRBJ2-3	TGTGCCAGCAGACCAGGGGCCCCAGATACGCAGTATTTT	CASRPGAPDTQYF
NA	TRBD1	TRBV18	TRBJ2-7	TGTGCCAGCTCACTCCAGCAAGCCGGGACAGGGCTATACGAGCAGTACTTC	CASSLQQAGTGLYEQYF
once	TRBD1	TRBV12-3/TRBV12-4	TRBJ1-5	TGTGCCAGCAGTCGACAGGGGGAAGATCAGCCCCAGCATTTT	CASSRQGEDQPQHF
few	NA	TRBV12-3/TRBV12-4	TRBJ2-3	TGTGCCAGCAGTCCGGGGATTTATACGCAGTATTTT	CASSPGIYTQYF
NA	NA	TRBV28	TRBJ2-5	TGTGCCAGCAGTTGTACCTACCCAGTTGTGCCCGAAAGGGTCCTCCAAGAGACCCAGTACTTC	CASSCTYPVVPERVLQETQYF
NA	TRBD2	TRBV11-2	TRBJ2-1	TGTGCCAGCAGCTTAAACGCGGGGGGCCTCTCCTACAATGAGCAGTTCTTC	CASSLNAGGLSYNEQFF
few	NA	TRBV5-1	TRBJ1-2	TGCGCCAGCAGCTTGGGAGGGGCTGACTATGGCTACACCTTC	CASSLGGADYGYTF
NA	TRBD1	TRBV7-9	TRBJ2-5	TGTGCCAGCAGCACCACCAGGGGGCTCAGGGAGACCCAGTACTTC	CASSTTRGLRETQYF
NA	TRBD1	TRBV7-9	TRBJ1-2	TGTGCCAGCACCCCACAGGGGGGAGATGGCTACACCTTC	CASTPQGGDGYTF
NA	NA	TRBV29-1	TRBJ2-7	TGCAGCGTTGAGGACACGACCTCCTACGAGCAGTACTTC	CSVEDTTSYEQYF
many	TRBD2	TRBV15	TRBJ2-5	TGTGCCACCAGCATTAGTTCCAGACTAGCGGGGGGCCGGTGGGAGACCCAGTACTTC	CATSISSRLAGGRWETQYF
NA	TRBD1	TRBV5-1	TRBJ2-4	TGCGCCAGCAGCCCGAGGCATGCACCGGGACAGAAAAACATTCAGTACTTC	CASSPRHAPGQKNIQYF
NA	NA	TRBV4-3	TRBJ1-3	TGCGCCAGCAGCCTTTGGCCCGGGACGGCCACTGATAGAGAAGGAAACACCATATATTTT	CASSLWPGTATDREGNTIYF
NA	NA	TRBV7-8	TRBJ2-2	TGTGCCAGCAGCTTGAGTGAGCTAGACACCGGGGAGCTGTTTTTT	CASSLSELDTGELFF